This T cell receptor beta chain appears in the sequencing data of a study of shared clonotypes between healthy human individuals (dated by TCRdb to the early 2020s). For context, the study as a whole: A couple of women and three men aged 18 to 49 years were included in the cohort. Per donor, three plates each were used for CD4 naive and CD4 memory, two for CD8 naive, and one for CD8 memory. To estimate repertoire size and how much clonotypes are shared between individuals, the study performed deep sequencing of blood TCR repertoires from 4 to 6 healthy adults. Different laboratories and diverse techniques were used to prepare libraries and sequence TCR repertoires, to increase sequencing depth and limit assay-specific biases. Leukapheresis yielded between about 0.8 and 8.9 billion PBMCs per donor.

The full study reports these points: Higher generation probabilities were observed for clonotypes shared by all four sorted-subset donors than for non-shared clonotypes. Only blood was sampled, and tissue TCR repertoires likely differ from those in blood. Across a handful of donors, about 5% of naive CD4, approximately 3.5% of naive CD8, about 2% of memory CD4, and approximately 0.4% of memory CD8 clonotypes were shared. Even with the large sequencing depth, rarefaction of the sorted-subset datasets indicated that sequencing was incomplete. Pairwise subsampling indicated that sequencing depth was expected to affect the degree of clonotype sharing among donors. Because the study included only a small number of donors, the genetic and exposure-history diversity represented was limited. Larger estimated clonotype richness was generally found for naive subsets than for memory subsets.

The CDR3 runs 17 amino acids, cysteine and phenylalanine included. The CDR3 DNA has 51 bases and is translated from base 1. CDR1 and CDR2 are read off the germline V gene as SGHTA and FQGTGA. From V the trimming removes 0 bases and from J it removes 6 bases, while the gene matches leave 8 bases of the junction unaccounted for. TCR CDR3 regions were amplified from genomic DNA by multiplex PCR using the deep immunoSEQ assay. Genomic DNA extracted from each cell subset was distributed evenly over all wells of several immunoSEQ 96-well plates, and each plate served as one replicate. For sorted subsets, roughly 200 ng of genomic DNA, equivalent to 25,000 to 30,000 T cell genomes, went into each replicate PCR. Purified libraries were quantified with a Qubit 3.0 fluorometer, sized on a Bioanalyzer 2100, and re-quantified with the KAPA Library Quantification kit. Every immunoSEQ 96-well plate was sequenced on a dedicated single-read 150-cycle Illumina NextSeq 550 flow cell. On the authors' methods: Because only junctional sequences without quality scores were contained in the immunoSEQ output, filtering matching that applied to full-length reads could not be performed. To assign V/J genes and CDR3, sequences were annotated against IMGT germline references using PyIR, a Python wrapper for IgBLAST v1.9. Reads with weak V/J assignments (E-value above 1e-6), missing CDR3, stop codons, out-of-frame junctions, or ambiguous translated residues were removed. V3J clonotypes were defined as sequences sharing the same inferred V gene, J gene, and CDR3 amino acid sequence. Percentage overlap between repertoires was calculated by dividing the number of shared unique clonotypes by the size of the smaller repertoire. Three approaches were used to assess repertoire richness: RTK rarefaction, the Chao1 estimator, and Recon v2.1 estimates of unobserved clonotypes. OLGA was used to compute generation probabilities for all TCRbeta clonotypes that the gDNA method yielded from a few donors. In TCRdb, the immuneACCESS table is reduced to in-frame sequences with V and J assigned. These tables do not hold every clone; where another copy was compared, an unresolved V gene accounts for under half, and the others remain unexplained. From that table come the V and J calls and clone size; the DNA was used to work out D and trimming. A total of around 980,000 clones appear in this sample, 70% to 80% of them only once. Jointly, the top ten make up more than 0.55% of the sample.

Concerning this clone itself: What antigen it recognizes has not been identified. Base-call qualities are not available, and no considerably larger clone is one nucleotide away.

The donors were healthy, HIV-negative adults who had no recently reported acute infections or vaccinations. Every donor was a Caucasian adult residing in Nashville, Tennessee, USA. CD4+ T cells were enriched through magnetic negative selection, after which naive cells were positively selected on CD45RA and the remaining negative fraction served as the memory subset. Blood was collected by leukapheresis, and PBMCs were isolated by Ficoll-Histopaque density gradient centrifugation and then cryopreserved in liquid nitrogen vapor phase. Analytical flow cytometry was used to check the purity and quantity of each magnetically sorted T cell population. Genomic DNA was isolated from each sorted fraction and quantified by UV absorbance on a Nanodrop 2000c.

The source material was memory CD4+ T cells from PBMCs. What this sample's cell subset or site label stands for: CD45RA-negative fraction. This TCR came from a man between 18 and 29 years old in good health. Some clones in this sample may be carry-over from other donors' samples. The rearrangement joined TRBV7-3 to TRBJ2-2; TRBD1 agrees with 9 junctional bases. The CDR3 region reads CASSLTTGTGRPGELFF. The sequence in DNA is TGTGCCAGCAGCTTAACGACGGGGACAGGGAGGCCCGGGGAGCTGTTTTTT.